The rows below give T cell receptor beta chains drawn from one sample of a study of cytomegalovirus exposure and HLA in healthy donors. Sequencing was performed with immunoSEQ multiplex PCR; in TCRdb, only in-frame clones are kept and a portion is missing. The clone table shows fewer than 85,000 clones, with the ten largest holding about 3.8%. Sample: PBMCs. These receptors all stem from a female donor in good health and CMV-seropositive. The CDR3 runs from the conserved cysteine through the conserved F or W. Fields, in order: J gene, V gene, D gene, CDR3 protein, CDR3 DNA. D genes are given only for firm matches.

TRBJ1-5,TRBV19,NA,CASRPRVNQPQHF,TGTGCCAGTAGGCCGAGGGTCAATCAGCCCCAGCATTTT
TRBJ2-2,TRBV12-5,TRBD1,CASGYPGQGIGELFF,TGTGCTAGTGGCTACCCGGGACAGGGAATCGGGGAGCTGTTTTTT
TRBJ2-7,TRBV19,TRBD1,CASMRGGTGDYEQYF,TGTGCCAGTATGCGTGGGGGGACAGGGGACTACGAGCAGTACTTC
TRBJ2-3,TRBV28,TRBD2,CASSLYKGLAGVRTDTQYF,TGTGCCAGCAGTTTATACAAGGGACTAGCAGGAGTAAGGACAGATACGCAGTATTTT
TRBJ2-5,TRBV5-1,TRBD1,CASSLGGQGETQYF,TGCGCCAGCAGCTTGGGGGGACAGGGGGAGACCCAGTACTTC
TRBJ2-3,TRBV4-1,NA,CASSQGSPIDTQYF,TGCGCCAGCAGCCAGGGCTCACCCATTGATACGCAGTATTTT
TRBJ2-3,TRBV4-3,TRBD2,CASSQDLAGGLLADTQYF,TGCGCCAGCAGCCAAGATCTAGCGGGGGGACTACTTGCAGATACGCAGTATTTT
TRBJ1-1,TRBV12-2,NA,CASRFPGAMNTEAFF,TGTGCAAGTCGCTTTCCAGGGGCCATGAACACTGAAGCTTTCTTT
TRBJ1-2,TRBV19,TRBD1,CASSVPSRTGLRYTF,TGTGCCAGTAGTGTACCATCCCGGACAGGACTACGCTACACCTTC
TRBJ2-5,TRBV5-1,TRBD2,CASSPLAGGPYETQYF,TGCGCCAGCAGTCCTCTAGCGGGGGGGCCGTACGAGACCCAGTACTTC
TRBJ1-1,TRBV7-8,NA,CASSLVRGSEAFF,TGTGCCAGCAGCTTAGTTCGGGGTTCTGAAGCTTTCTTT
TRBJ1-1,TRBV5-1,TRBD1,CASSNFLQGGRTEAFF,TGCGCCAGCAGCAATTTCCTACAGGGGGGGCGGACTGAAGCTTTCTTT
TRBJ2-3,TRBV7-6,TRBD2,CASSLAPSSGGYRDTQYF,TGTGCCAGCAGCTTAGCGCCATCTAGCGGGGGGTATAGAGATACGCAGTATTTT
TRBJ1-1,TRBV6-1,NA,CASTPTDWRAFF,TGTGCCAGCACCCCGACAGATTGGAGAGCTTTCTTT
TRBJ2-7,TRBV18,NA,CASSPPTRDEQYF,TGTGCCAGCTCACCACCGACAAGAGACGAGCAGTACTTC
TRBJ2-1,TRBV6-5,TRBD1,CASSPTGTGYNEQFF,TGTGCCAGCAGTCCTACCGGGACAGGGTACAATGAGCAGTTCTTC
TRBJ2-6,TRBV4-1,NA,CASSQDRRSSGANVLTF,TGCGCCAGCAGCCAAGACCGGCGGAGCTCTGGGGCCAACGTCCTGACTTTC
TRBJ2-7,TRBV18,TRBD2,CASSPVTSGSGYEQYF,TGTGCCAGCTCACCAGTGACTAGCGGGAGTGGGTACGAGCAGTACTTC
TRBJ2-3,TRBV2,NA,CASSEARFAGTDTQYF,TGTGCCAGCAGTGAAGCGCGATTTGCGGGCACAGATACGCAGTATTTT
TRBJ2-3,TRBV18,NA,CASSPGGAENTDTQYF,TGTGCCAGCTCACCAGGGGGGGCAGAGAACACAGATACGCAGTATTTT
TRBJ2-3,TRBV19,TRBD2,CASSISGASTDTQYF,TGTGCCAGTAGTATAAGCGGGGCTAGCACAGATACGCAGTATTTT
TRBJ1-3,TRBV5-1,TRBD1,CASRRDRDVGNTIYF,TGCGCCAGCAGGAGGGACAGGGATGTTGGAAACACCATATATTTT
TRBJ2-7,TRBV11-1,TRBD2,CASSLNGGRAYEQYF,TGTGCCAGCAGCTTAAACGGCGGGAGGGCCTACGAGCAGTACTTC
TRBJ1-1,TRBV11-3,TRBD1,CASSQGQGMNTEAFF,TGTGCCAGCAGCCAGGGACAGGGTATGAACACTGAAGCTTTCTTT
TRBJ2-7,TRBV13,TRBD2,CASSLFTSGSHEQYF,TGTGCCAGCAGCTTATTTACTAGCGGGAGCCACGAGCAGTACTTC
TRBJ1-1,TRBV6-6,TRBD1,CASSYRGLTEAFF,TGTGCCAGCAGTTACAGGGGGCTCACTGAAGCTTTCTTT
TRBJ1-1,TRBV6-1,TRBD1,CASRRDSTNTEAFF,TGTGCCAGCAGACGGGACAGCACAAACACTGAAGCTTTCTTT
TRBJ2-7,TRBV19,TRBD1,CASSKGQGAYEQYF,TGTGCCAGTAGTAAGGGACAGGGTGCCTACGAGCAGTACTTC
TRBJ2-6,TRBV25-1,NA,CASSHGANVLTF,TGTGCCAGCAGTCATGGGGCCAACGTCCTGACTTTC
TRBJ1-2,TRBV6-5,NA,CASTSTGRPVYGYTF,TGTGCCAGCACCTCTACTGGGAGGCCGGTCTATGGCTACACCTTC
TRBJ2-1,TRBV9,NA,CASSAGISPYNNEQFF,TGTGCCAGCAGCGCAGGAATCTCCCCCTACAACAATGAGCAGTTCTTC
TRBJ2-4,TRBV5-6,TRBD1,CASSYWTGVFENIQYF,TGTGCCAGCAGCTATTGGACAGGGGTATTCGAAAACATTCAGTACTTC
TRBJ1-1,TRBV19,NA,CASSIGGGMNTEAFF,TGTGCCAGTAGTATAGGAGGAGGGATGAACACTGAAGCTTTCTTT
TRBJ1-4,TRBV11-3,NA,CASSPSPNEKLFF,TGTGCCAGCAGCCCCTCTCCCAATGAAAAACTGTTTTTT
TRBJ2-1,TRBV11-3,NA,CASSPSSFNEQFF,TGTGCCAGCAGCCCAAGCTCTTTCAATGAGCAGTTCTTC
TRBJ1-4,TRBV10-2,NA,CASSELRANEKLFF,TGCGCCAGCAGTGAGCTGAGGGCTAATGAAAAACTGTTTTTT
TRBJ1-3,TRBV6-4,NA,CASRGKPTREGNTIYF,TGTGCCAGCCGAGGGAAGCCTACCCGTGAAGGAAACACCATATATTTT
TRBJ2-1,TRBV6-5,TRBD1,CASSYWGQLNEQFF,TGTGCCAGCAGTTACTGGGGACAGCTCAATGAGCAGTTCTTC
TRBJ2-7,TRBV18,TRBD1,CASSADRGRAYEQYF,TGTGCCAGCTCAGCGGACAGGGGGAGGGCCTACGAGCAGTACTTC
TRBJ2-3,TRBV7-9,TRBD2,CASTSVGTGLAGVLDTQYF,TGTGCCAGCACCTCGGTAGGGACGGGACTAGCGGGGGTCCTAGATACGCAGTATTTT
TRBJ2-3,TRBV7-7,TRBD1,CASSQDTGGTDTQYF,TGTGCTAGCAGCCAAGACACAGGGGGCACAGATACGCAGTATTTT
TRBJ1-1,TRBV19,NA,CASSIGDIRNTEAFF,TGTGCCAGTAGTATCGGGGACATACGGAACACTGAAGCTTTCTTT
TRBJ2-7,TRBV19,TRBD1,CASSPGDSSASYEQYF,TGTGCCAGTAGTCCAGGGGACAGCTCAGCCTCCTACGAGCAGTACTTC
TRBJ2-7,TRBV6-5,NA,CASSYSFISSYEQYF,TGTGCCAGCAGTTACTCGTTTATCAGTTCCTACGAGCAGTACTTC
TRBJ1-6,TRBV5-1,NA,CASSPGLYNSPLHF,TGCGCCAGCAGCCCGGGACTCTATAATTCACCCCTCCACTTT
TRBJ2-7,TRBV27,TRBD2,CASSLESSGSYEQYF,TGTGCCAGCAGTTTAGAGTCTAGCGGGAGCTACGAGCAGTACTTC
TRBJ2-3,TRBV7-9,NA,CASSRRDSTDTQYF,TGTGCCAGCAGCAGGAGGGACAGCACAGATACGCAGTATTTT
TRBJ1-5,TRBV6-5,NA,CASIDRPQANQPQHF,TGTGCCAGCATAGACAGACCCCAAGCAAATCAGCCCCAGCATTTT
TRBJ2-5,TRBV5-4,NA,CASSLSLASQETQYF,TGTGCCAGCAGCTTATCGCTAGCGTCGCAAGAGACCCAGTACTTC
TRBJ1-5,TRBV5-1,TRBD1,CASSEGTEDQPQHF,TGCGCCAGCAGCGAGGGGACAGAAGATCAGCCCCAGCATTTT
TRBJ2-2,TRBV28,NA,CASSSRGNGELFF,TGTGCCAGCAGTTCGCGGGGAAACGGGGAGCTGTTTTTT
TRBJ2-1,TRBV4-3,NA,CASSQTPGKSEQFF,TGCGCCAGCAGCCAGACACCGGGAAAGAGTGAGCAGTTCTTC
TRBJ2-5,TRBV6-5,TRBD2,CASSQVAGIQETQYF,TGTGCCAGCAGCCAAGTAGCGGGGATCCAAGAGACCCAGTACTTC